This is a list of T cell receptor beta chains from one sample in a study of OX40 agonist ivuxolimab in advanced cancers. TCRdb keeps only in-frame clones here, not all; method: immunoSEQ multiplex PCR. The table includes 45,000 to 65,000 clones, over 80% detected once. The sequenced sample was CD4+ or CD8+ T cells sorted from blood, obtained in a trial of the OX40 agonist ivuxolimab. These receptors were obtained from an adult with an advanced solid tumor such as melanoma, head and neck, liver or kidney cancer. Each CDR3 is given with its conserved first and last residue. Each record gives: CDR3 protein, V gene, J gene.

CASSFGSKETQYF,TRBV5-1,TRBJ2-5
CASSLWEAKSHHGYTF,TRBV7-6,TRBJ1-2
CASSGQGGNTEAFF,TRBV5-1,TRBJ1-1
CASSSGPTGEQFF,TRBV6-5,TRBJ2-1
CASRQGLAVGELFF,TRBV5-1,TRBJ2-2
CAWSVQSSYNSPLHF,TRBV30,TRBJ1-6
CASTSYLLTGELFF,TRBV19,TRBJ2-2
CASSILAGVGYTF,TRBV19,TRBJ1-2
CASSLSAGGLETQYF,TRBV7-2,TRBJ2-5
CASSEGGGKGAYGYTF,TRBV2,TRBJ1-2
CASSFTPSYEQFF,TRBV13,TRBJ2-1
CASSLGRQNTEAFF,TRBV5-1,TRBJ1-1
CASSLAARLANDEQFF,TRBV5-1,TRBJ2-1
CASSLVLLTDTQYF,TRBV7-2,TRBJ2-3
CASSLPGQGGEKLFF,TRBV5-4,TRBJ1-4
CASSPIDFNTEAFF,TRBV11-2,TRBJ1-1
CASRYGPGQLNTEAFF,TRBV2,TRBJ1-1
CASSLGMGADEQYF,TRBV7-9,TRBJ2-7
CASSLRTGFYEQYF,TRBV4-3,TRBJ2-7
CASSSHRGPQGLFF,TRBV28,TRBJ1-4
CASSPVGGGNYNEQFF,TRBV18,TRBJ2-1
CASRPTGGSRGTEAFF,TRBV7-9,TRBJ1-1
CASGRQGASGREETQYF,TRBV28,TRBJ2-5
CASSPWDSPDTQYF,TRBV11-3,TRBJ2-3
CASSRTTDTQYF,TRBV27,TRBJ2-3
CASSPNLNEQFF,TRBV11-2,TRBJ2-1
CASSLVRSFTDTQYF,TRBV7-8,TRBJ2-3
CASSLARQVGNSPLHF,TRBV7-8,TRBJ1-6
CASSHLTGGAPTDTQYF,TRBV11-3,TRBJ2-3
CASSLSPPTRNEQFF,TRBV27,TRBJ2-1
CASSSPLRTREGYF,TRBV27,TRBJ2-3
CASSRQGDLTGELFF,TRBV5-1,TRBJ2-2
CASSFRGAGVTQYF,TRBV7-2,TRBJ2-3
CASSSNPGQGNIQYF,TRBV5-1,TRBJ2-4
CASSGVPGQINGYTF,TRBV7-8,TRBJ1-2
CASSPGGLENTGELFF,TRBV5-1,TRBJ2-2
CASRNGGSGREKLFF,TRBV27,TRBJ1-4
CASSQFWGQSAVGEQFF,TRBV4-3,TRBJ2-1
CASSANGNQPQHF,TRBV6-4,TRBJ1-5
CASSAQMGQPQHF,TRBV6-1,TRBJ1-5
CASSFLGYGYTF,TRBV7-2,TRBJ1-2
CASSLVSTPSTDTQYF,TRBV7-9,TRBJ2-3
CASSVGQLRDQPQHF,TRBV2,TRBJ1-5
CASSSQGVRADTQYF,TRBV5-4,TRBJ2-3
CASTLGGTNTEAFF,TRBV2,TRBJ1-1
CASSQDTPRGDLSYEQYF,TRBV4-3,TRBJ2-7
CASSLSEETQYF,TRBV28,TRBJ2-5
CASSSDRVSGYTF,TRBV27,TRBJ1-2
CASSLETGVNEKLFF,TRBV28,TRBJ1-4
CASSSRSVDNEQFF,TRBV11-3,TRBJ2-1
CASTTGTTQANEQFF,TRBV5-8,TRBJ2-1
CASSPEGDGEQFF,TRBV6-5,TRBJ2-1
CASSLGGGASYNEQFF,TRBV5-6,TRBJ2-1
CASSRENYNEQFF,TRBV6-1,TRBJ2-1
CASSLGQGRQETQYF,TRBV5-4,TRBJ2-5
CASTLFSGNTIYF,TRBV7-7,TRBJ1-3
CASSESPGTDQETQYF,TRBV10-1,TRBJ2-5
CASSGEGAGELFF,TRBV19,TRBJ2-2
CSLGTASTDTQYF,TRBV29-1,TRBJ2-3